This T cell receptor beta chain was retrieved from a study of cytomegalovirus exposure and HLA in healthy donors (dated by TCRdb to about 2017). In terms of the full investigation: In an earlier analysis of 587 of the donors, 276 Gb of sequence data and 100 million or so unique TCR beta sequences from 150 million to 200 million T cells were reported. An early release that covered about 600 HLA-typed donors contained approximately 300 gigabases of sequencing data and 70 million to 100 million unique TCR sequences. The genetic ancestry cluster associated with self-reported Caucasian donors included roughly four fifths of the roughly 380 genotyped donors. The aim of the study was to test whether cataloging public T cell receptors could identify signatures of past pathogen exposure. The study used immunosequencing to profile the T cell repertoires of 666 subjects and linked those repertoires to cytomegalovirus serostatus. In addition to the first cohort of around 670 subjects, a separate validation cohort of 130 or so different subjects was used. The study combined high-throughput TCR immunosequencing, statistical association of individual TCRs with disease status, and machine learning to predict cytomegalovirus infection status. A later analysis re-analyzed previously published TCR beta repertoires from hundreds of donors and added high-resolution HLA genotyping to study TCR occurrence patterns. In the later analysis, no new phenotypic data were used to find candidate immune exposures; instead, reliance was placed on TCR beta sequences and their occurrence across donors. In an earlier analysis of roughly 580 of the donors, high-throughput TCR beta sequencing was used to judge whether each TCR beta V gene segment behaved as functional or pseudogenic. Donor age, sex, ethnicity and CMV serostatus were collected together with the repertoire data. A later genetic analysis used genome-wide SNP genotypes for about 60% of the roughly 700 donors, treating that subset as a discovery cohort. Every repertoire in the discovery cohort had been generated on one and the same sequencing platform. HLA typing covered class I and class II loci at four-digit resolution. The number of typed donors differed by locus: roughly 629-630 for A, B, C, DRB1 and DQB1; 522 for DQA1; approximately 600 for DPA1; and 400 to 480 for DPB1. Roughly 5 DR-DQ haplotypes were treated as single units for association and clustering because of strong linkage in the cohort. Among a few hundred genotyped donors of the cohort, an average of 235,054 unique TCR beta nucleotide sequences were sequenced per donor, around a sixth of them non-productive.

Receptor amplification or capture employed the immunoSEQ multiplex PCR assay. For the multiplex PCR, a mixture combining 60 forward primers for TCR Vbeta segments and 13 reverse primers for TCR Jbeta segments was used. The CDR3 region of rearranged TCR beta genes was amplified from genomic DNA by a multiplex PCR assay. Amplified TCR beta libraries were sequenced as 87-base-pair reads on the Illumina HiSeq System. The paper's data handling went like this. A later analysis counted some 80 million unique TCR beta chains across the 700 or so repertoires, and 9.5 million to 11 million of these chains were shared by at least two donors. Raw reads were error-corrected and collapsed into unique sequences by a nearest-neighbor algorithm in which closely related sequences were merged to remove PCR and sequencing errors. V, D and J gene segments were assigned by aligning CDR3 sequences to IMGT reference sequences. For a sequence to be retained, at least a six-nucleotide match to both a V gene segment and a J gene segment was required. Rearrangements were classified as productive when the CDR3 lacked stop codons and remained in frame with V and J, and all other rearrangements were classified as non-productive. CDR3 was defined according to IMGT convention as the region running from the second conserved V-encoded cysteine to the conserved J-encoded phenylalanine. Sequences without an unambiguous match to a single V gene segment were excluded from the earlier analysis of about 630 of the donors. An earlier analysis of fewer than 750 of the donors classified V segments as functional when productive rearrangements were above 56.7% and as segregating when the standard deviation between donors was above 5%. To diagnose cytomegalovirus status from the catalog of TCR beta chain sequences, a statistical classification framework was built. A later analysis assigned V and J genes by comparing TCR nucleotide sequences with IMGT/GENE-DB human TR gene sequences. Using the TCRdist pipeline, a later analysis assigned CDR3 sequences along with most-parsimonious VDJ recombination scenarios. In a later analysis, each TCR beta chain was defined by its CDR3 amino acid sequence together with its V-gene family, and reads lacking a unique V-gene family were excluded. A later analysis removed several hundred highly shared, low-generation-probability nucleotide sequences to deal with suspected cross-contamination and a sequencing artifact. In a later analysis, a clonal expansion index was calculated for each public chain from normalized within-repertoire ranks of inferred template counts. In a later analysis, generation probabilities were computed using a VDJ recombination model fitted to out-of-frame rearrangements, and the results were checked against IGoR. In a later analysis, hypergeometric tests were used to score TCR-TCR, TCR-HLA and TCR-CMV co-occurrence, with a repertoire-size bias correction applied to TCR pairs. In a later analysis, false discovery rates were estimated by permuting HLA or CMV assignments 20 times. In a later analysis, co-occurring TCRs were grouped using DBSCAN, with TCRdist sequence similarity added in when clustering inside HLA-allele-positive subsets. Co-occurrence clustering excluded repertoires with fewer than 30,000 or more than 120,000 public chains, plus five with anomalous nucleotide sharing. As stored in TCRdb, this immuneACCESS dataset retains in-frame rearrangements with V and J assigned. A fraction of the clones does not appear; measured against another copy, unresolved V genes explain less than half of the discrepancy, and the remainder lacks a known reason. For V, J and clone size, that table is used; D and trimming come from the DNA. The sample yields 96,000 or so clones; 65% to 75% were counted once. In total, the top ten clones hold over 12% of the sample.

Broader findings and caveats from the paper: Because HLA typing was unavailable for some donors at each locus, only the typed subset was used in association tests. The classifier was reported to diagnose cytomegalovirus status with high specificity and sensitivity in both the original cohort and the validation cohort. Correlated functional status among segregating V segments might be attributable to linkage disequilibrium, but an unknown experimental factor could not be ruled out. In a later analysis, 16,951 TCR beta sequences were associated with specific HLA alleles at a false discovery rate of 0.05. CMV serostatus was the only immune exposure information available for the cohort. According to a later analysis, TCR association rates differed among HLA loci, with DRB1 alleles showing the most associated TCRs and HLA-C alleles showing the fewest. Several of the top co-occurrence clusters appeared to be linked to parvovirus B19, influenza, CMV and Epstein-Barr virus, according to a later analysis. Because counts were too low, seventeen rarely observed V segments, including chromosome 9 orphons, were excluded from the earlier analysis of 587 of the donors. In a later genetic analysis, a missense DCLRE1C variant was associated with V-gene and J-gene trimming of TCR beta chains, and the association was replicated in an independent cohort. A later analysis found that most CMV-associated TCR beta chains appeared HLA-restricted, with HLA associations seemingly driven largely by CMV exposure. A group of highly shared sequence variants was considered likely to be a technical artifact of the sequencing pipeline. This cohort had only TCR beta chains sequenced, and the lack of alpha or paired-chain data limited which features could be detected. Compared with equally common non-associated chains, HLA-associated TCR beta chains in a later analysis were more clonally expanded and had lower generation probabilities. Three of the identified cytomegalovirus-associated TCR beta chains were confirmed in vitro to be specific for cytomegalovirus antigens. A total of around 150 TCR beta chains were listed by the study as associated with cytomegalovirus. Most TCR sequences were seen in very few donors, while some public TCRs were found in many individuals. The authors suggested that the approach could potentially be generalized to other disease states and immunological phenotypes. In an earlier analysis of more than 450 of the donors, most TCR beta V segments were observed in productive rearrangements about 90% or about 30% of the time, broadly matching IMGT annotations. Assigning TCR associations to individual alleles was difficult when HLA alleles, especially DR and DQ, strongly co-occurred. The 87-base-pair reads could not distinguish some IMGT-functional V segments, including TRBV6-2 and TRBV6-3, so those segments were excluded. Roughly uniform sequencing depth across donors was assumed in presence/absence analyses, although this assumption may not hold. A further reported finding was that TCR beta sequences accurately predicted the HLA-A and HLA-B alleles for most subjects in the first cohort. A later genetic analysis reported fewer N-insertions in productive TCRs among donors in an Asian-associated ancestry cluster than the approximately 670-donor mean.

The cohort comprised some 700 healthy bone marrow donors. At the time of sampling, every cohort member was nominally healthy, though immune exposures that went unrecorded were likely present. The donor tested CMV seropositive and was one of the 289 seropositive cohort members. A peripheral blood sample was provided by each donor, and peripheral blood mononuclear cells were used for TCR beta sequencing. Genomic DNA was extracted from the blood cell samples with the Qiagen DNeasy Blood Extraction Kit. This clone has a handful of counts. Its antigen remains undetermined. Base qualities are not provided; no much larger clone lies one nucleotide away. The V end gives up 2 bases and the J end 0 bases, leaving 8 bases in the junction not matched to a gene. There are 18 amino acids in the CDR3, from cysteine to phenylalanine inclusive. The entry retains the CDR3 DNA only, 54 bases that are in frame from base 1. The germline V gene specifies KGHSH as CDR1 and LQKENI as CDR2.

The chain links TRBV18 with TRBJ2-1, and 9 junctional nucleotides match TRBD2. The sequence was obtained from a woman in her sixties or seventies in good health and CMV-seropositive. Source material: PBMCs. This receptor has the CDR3 CASSPRSLAGSSYNEQFF. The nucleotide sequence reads TGTGCCAGCTCACCAAGGTCGCTAGCGGGGAGCTCCTACAATGAGCAGTTCTTC.